The T cell receptor (beta chain) under discussion was sequenced for a study of shared clonotypes between healthy human individuals. Study-level information: The study enrolled a couple of women and a few men aged 18 to 49. Three plates were used per donor for CD4 naive, three for CD4 memory, two for CD8 naive and one for CD8 memory. Study-level points and caveats: When compared with the clonotypes that were shared by all four sorted-subset donors, the non-shared clonotypes turned out to have lower generation probabilities. In general, naive subsets displayed greater estimated richness than memory subsets did.

Libraries were prepared by immunoSEQ multiplex PCR; TCRdb keeps only in-frame clonotypes and omits some of them. The sample shows roughly 1 million clones, approximately 80% of them seen only once. The CDR3 totals 17 residues. Per germline, CDR1 SGHAT and CDR2 FQNNGV. With 4 bases removed from V and 2 bases from J, the gap between germline ends came to 21 bases. To note about this clone: Its antigen is not identified.

The J gene is TRBJ2-7, the V gene TRBV11-2; TRBD1 is a possible D gene (5 bases). The TCR originated in a man between 18 and 29 years old in good health. Some clones in this sample may be carry-over from other donors' samples. Sequenced: memory CD4+ T cells from PBMCs. Described subset: CD45RA-negative fraction. The CDR3 protein is CASSSPKGPRSTYEQYF. The CDR3 bases are TGTGCCAGCAGCTCCCCCAAGGGGCCGAGATCAACCTACGAGCAGTACTTC.